The 32 T cell receptor beta chains below were found in one sample sequenced in a study of T cell repertoires in cytomegalovirus infection. Via MiXCR, TCRdb re-called the reads, giving one row per CDR3 protein. The table has 200,000 to 300,000 distinct CDR3 sequences, around 8.7% seen once. The sequencing sample was made of PBMCs. Receptors were obtained from a human donor in good health (CMV status not recorded). Some clones in this sample may be carry-over from other donors' samples.

This clonotype was recorded at least ten times. The chain uses TRBV29-1 and TRBJ1-2, with D hard to call. V lost 1 base and J 0 bases, leaving 0 bases between the germline ends. The CDR3 contains 11 residues. The germline V gene encodes CDR1 SQVTM and CDR2 ANQGSEA. CDR3 sequence: CSVEANYGYTF. The CDR3 DNA reads TGCAGCGTTGAAGCTAACTATGGCTACACCTTC. The whole variable domain, remainder taken from reference TRBV29-1 and TRBJ1-2, is SAVISQKPSRDICQRGTSLTIQCQVDSQVTMMFWYRQQPGQSLTLIATANQGSEATYESGFVIDKFPISRPNLTFSTLTVSNMSPEDSSIYLCSVEANYGYTFGSGTRLTVV.

This clonotype was seen more than once but under ten times. The chain combines TRBV11-3 with TRBJ1-3; D unclear. Germline V CDR1 and CDR2: SGHNT, YENEEA. Trimming took off 0 bases at V and 7 bases at J, with 19 bases between the two ends. The CDR3 has 17 residues. The CDR3 loop reads CASSLDSLFGFQNTIYF. CDR3 bases: TGTGCCAGCAGCTTAGATTCTCTCTTCGGGTTCCAGAACACCATATATTTT.

This clonotype has a count of ten or more. The V gene is TRBV7-6, the J gene TRBJ1-4; 10 nucleotides align to TRBD1. CDR1 and CDR2 (germline): SGHVS, FNYEAQ. V dropped 6 bases and J dropped 2; count of bases not matched to a gene: 6. The length of the CDR3 is 16 residues. CDR3 region: CASRPGTGATNEKLFF. The CDR3 DNA sequence: TGTGCCAGCAGGCCCGGGACAGGGGCGACTAATGAAAAACTGTTTTTT.

This clonotype was seen a handful of times. The chain has TRBV7-9 and TRBJ2-1; D assignment may be TRBD1 or TRBD2 (5 bases each). V was shortened by 5 bases and J by 8 bases, with 13 bases between the two germline ends. Germline loops: CDR1 SEHNR, CDR2 FQNEAQ (reference sequence). The CDR3 totals 13 residues. The CDR3 bases are TGTGCCAGCAGCGGTCACGGGGCCGATGAGCAGTTCTTC. It is translated as CASSGHGADEQFF.

This clonotype was counted ten times or more. This sequence joins TRBV7-2 and TRBJ1-3, with D tentatively TRBD1 (5 bases). Germline CDR1 and CDR2: SGHTA and FQGNSA. Deletions cut 2 bases from V and 4 bases from J, with 12 bases between. This CDR3 region has 15 residues. CDR3 amino acids: CASSLSPGEGNTIYF. In nucleotides, the CDR3 is TGTGCCAGCAGCTTATCACCGGGGGAAGGAAACACCATATATTTT.

The J gene is TRBJ2-4, the V gene TRBV6-6, with D tentatively TRBD2 (6 bases). This CDR3 is built from 15 residues. Germline V gene sequence: CDR1 MNHNY, CDR2 SVGAGI (reference sequence). The V end was cut by 10 bases, the J end by 1 base, with 17 bases between. This CDR3 reads CAIQPGVAAKNIQYF. In DNA form, the CDR3 reads TGTGCCATCCAACCGGGGGTAGCGGCCAAAAACATTCAGTACTTC.

This clonotype was counted a few times. V is TRBV6-5 and J is TRBJ1-2, with 8 bases aligning to TRBD1. CDR3 length equals 15 residues. Germline loops: CDR1 MNHEY, CDR2 SVGAGI. Losses at the gene ends were 6 bases for V and 7 bases for J; bases not matched to a gene: 13. CDR3: CASRANRGAFAGYTF. The CDR3 DNA sequence: TGTGCCAGCAGAGCAAACAGGGGGGCGTTCGCTGGCTACACCTTC.

This clonotype showed up many times. The J gene is TRBJ2-3, the V gene TRBV7-2, with D maybe TRBD2 (6 bases). CDR1 and CDR2 from the germline V gene are SGHTA and FQGNSA. The CDR3 is 13 residues long. V lost 5 bases to trimming and J lost 5 bases, with 11 bases between them. The CDR3 DNA reads TGTGCCAGCAGCGGATGGCGGGAAGATACGCAGTATTTT. This sequence encodes CASSGWREDTQYF.

This clonotype was counted at least ten times. The rearrangement uses TRBV7-2 and TRBJ2-5; 9 bases are a match to TRBD2. Germline trimming cut 3 bases from V and 4 bases from J; bases unmatched to any gene: 9. Germline lookup yields CDR1 SGHTA and CDR2 FQGNSA. The CDR3 consists of 16 residues. The CDR3 DNA is TGTGCCAGCAGCTTTGGCCTAGCGGGATTGGGAGAGACCCAGTACTTC. Its translation is CASSFGLAGLGETQYF.

This clonotype showed up many times. The V and J genes are TRBV7-2 and TRBJ2-3; 12 nucleotides match TRBD1. This CDR3 is 15 amino acids long. Germline V lookup: CDR1 SGHTA, CDR2 FQGNSA. V dropped 3 bases and J dropped 5; count of bases not matched to a gene: 3. This chain's CDR3 is CASSFGTGGVDTQYF. The CDR3 DNA sequence: TGTGCCAGCAGCTTCGGGACAGGGGGCGTAGATACGCAGTATTTT.

This clonotype was detected ten times or more. J is TRBJ1-2 and V is TRBV28; D not resolved. Germline CDR1 reads MDHEN; CDR2 reads SYDVKM. Between the trimmed V and J ends, which lost 1 base and 4 bases, there was a span of 10 bases. This CDR3 comprises 14 residues. The CDR3 DNA sequence: TGTGCCAGCAGTTTATTTTCGGGGTCCTATGGCTACACCTTC. Its translation: CASSLFSGSYGYTF.

This clonotype showed up many times. This chain uses TRBV5-6 with TRBJ2-7; either TRBD1 or TRBD2 may supply D (5 bases each). CDR3 size: 15 residues. CDR1 SGHDT and CDR2 YYEEEE come from the germline V gene. Trimming shortened V by 3 bases and J by 2 bases, and 15 bases separated the two germline ends. Written as DNA, the CDR3 is TGTGCCAGCAGCTCGCTGGGGGTACGTACCTACGAGCAGTACTTC. It codes for CASSSLGVRTYEQYF.

This clonotype appeared many times. This sequence joins TRBV6-2 or TRBV6-3 and TRBJ2-1; D possibly corresponds to TRBD1 (6 bases). V was cut by 9 bases and J by 4 bases, with 19 bases left in between. The CDR3 contains 15 residues. Germline CDR1 is MNHEY and CDR2 is SVGEGT. The CDR3 DNA reads TGTGCCAGTGCGGTTGAAGGACAGTCTTACAATGAGCAGTTCTTC. Protein: CASAVEGQSYNEQFF.

This clonotype was observed a handful of times. The genes are TRBV5-1 and TRBJ1-2; D possibly corresponds to TRBD1 (5 bases). The CDR3 spans 15 residues. Germline V gene data show CDR1 as SGHRS and CDR2 as YFSETQ. V lost 4 bases, J lost 0 bases, and 13 bases lay in between. CDR3 coding DNA: TGCGCCAGCAGCCAGCCGGGACGATCTAACTATGGCTACACCTTC. Translating gives CASSQPGRSNYGYTF.

J is TRBJ2-1 and V is TRBV11-3; TRBD1 is a possible D gene (6 bases). This CDR3 comprises 13 residues. Trimming removed 5 bases at V and 7 bases at J, with 12 bases between. CDR1 SGHNT and CDR2 YENEEA come from the germline V gene. CDR3: CASSPLRGNEQFF. CDR3 nucleotides: TGTGCCAGCAGCCCCCTGAGGGGGAATGAGCAGTTCTTC.

This clonotype has at least ten counts. The chain uses TRBV7-2 and TRBJ1-4; perhaps TRBD1 as D (5 bases). The CDR3 contains 16 residues. Looked up from germline, CDR1 is SGHTA and CDR2 is FQGNSA. V lost 4 bases and J lost 0, with 12 bases in between. CDR3 DNA: TGTGCCAGCAGCTCGGGACGGACGGCAACTAATGAAAAACTGTTTTTT. Residues: CASSSGRTATNEKLFF.

Many counts were recorded for this clonotype. The chain uses TRBV7-2 and TRBJ2-7, with D hard to call. The ends were cut back, 2 bases at V and 6 bases at J, with 14 bases in the middle. Germline V lookup: CDR1 SGHTA, CDR2 FQGNSA. This CDR3 region has 14 residues. The CDR3 DNA reads as TGTGCCAGCAGCTTAAGTCCCAAGGGCGGCGAGCAGTACTTC. It codes for CASSLSPKGGEQYF.

There are many counts of this clonotype. The chain combines TRBV19 with TRBJ1-5, with D maybe TRBD1 (6 bases). Germline CDR1 is LNHDA and CDR2 is SQIVND (reference sequence). The CDR3 is made up of 15 amino acids. Trimming pared 7 bases from V and 4 bases from J, leaving 17 bases between. CDR3 loop: CASNSPGHRNQPQHF. CDR3 sequence (DNA): TGTGCCAGTAATAGTCCGGGACACCGGAATCAGCCCCAGCATTTT.

This clonotype came up many times. This rearrangement joins TRBV28 to TRBJ2-2, with 14 bases that match TRBD2. V shed 5 bases, J shed 8 bases, and the junction held 13 bases outside the gene matches. The CDR3 spans 18 residues. Germline V lookup: CDR1 MDHEN, CDR2 SYDVKM. CDR3 nucleotide sequence: TGTGCCAGCAGTCAAGGACTAGCGGGGGGCCAGGCGGCGGGGGAGCTGTTTTTT. The encoded protein is CASSQGLAGGQAAGELFF. Supplemented by reference TRBV28 and TRBJ2-2, the full variable domain reads DVKVTQSSRYLVKRTGEKVFLECVQDMDHENMFWYRQDPGLGLRLIYFSYDVKMKEKGDIPEGYSVSREKKERFSLILESASTNQTSMYLCASSQGLAGGQAAGELFFGEGSRLTVL.

This clonotype was detected only a few times. The CDR3 nucleotides read TGTGCCAGTAGTTTCAGGACAGGTGCCATGGTGGAGAGAGGCTACACCTTC. It codes for CASSFRTGAMVERGYTF. The chain has TRBV19 and TRBJ1-2; 7 bases match TRBD1. Trimming removed 5 bases from V and 8 bases from J; junction bases left unmatched: 20. The CDR3 length is 17 residues. CDR1 and CDR2 from the germline V gene are LNHDA and SQIVND (reference sequence).

This clonotype was observed many times. This chain connects TRBV6-6 to TRBJ2-5; D gene ambiguous. V was cut by 3 bases and J by 4 bases, with 6 bases left in between. The germline V gene has CDR1 MNHNY and CDR2 SVGAGI (reference sequence). The CDR3 spans 12 residues. CDR3 region: CASSYPPETQYF. The CDR3 coding sequence is TGTGCCAGCAGTTATCCCCCAGAGACCCAGTACTTC.

This clonotype appeared many times. V is TRBV7-2 and J is TRBJ2-3; TRBD1 matches at 7 bases. The CDR3 consists of 14 residues. Germline values: CDR1 SGHTA, CDR2 FQGNSA. Trimming took 5 bases from V and 4 from J; bases not matched to a gene: 6. The CDR3 region is CASSPRQGSDTQYF. CDR3 coding DNA: TGTGCCAGCAGCCCTCGACAGGGCTCAGATACGCAGTATTTT.

This clonotype was seen repeatedly, ten times or more. This chain uses TRBV4-2 with TRBJ2-1, with TRBD2 matching 9 bases. J lost 2 bases, V lost 1 base, and 9 bases had no gene match. Germline-derived CDR1 and CDR2 are LGHNA and YNFKEQ. CDR3 length equals 18 residues. This CDR3 reads CASSQAPAGGAAYNEQFF. Here the CDR3 DNA reads TGTGCCAGCAGCCAAGCTCCAGCGGGGGGCGCAGCCTACAATGAGCAGTTCTTC.

This clonotype has a count of ten or more. V gene TRBV29-1 combines with J gene TRBJ1-4, with 7 bases that match TRBD1. In germline, CDR1 is SQVTM, CDR2 ANQGSEA. The CDR3 contains 13 residues. Trimming took 7 bases from V and 8 from J; bases not matched to a gene: 10. CDR3 sequence (DNA): TGCAGCGCTAGGGGGACAGAGCACGAAAAACTGTTTTTT. Amino acid sequence: CSARGTEHEKLFF. Full variable domain (rest looked up from reference TRBV29-1 and TRBJ1-4): SAVISQKPSRDICQRGTSLTIQCQVDSQVTMMFWYRQQPGQSLTLIATANQGSEATYESGFVIDKFPISRPNLTFSTLTVSNMSPEDSSIYLCSARGTEHEKLFFGSGTQLSVL.

Many counts were recorded for this clonotype. The V gene is TRBV12-3 or TRBV12-4, the J gene TRBJ1-2, with a tentative D call TRBD1 (6 bases). The CDR3 consists of 15 residues. V shed 6 bases and J shed 6 bases, with 20 bases lying between them. The CDR3 loop reads CASRHTTGYGDGYTF. CDR3 nucleotide sequence: TGTGCCAGCAGGCACACAACAGGGTACGGGGATGGCTACACCTTC.

This clonotype was seen repeatedly, ten times or more. The chain joins TRBV28 to TRBJ2-3; no definite D call. V lost 7 bases and J 7 bases, leaving 18 bases between the germline ends. This CDR3 has 14 residues. The germline gives CDR1 MDHEN, CDR2 SYDVKM. The CDR3: CASTSPDPRNTQYF. Written as DNA, the CDR3 is TGTGCCAGCACAAGCCCCGACCCTCGCAATACGCAGTATTTT.

A few counts support this clonotype. The chain combines TRBV4-2 with TRBJ2-2; tentatively, D is TRBD2 (6 bases). V was clipped by 0 bases and J by 6 bases, with 11 bases between them. The CDR3 totals 15 residues. Germline lookup yields CDR1 LGHNA and CDR2 YNFKEQ. The CDR3 nucleotides read TGTGCCAGCAGCCAAGAAGTAGCGGTTTCCGGGGAGCTGTTTTTT. Protein: CASSQEVAVSGELFF.

This clonotype was seen at least ten times. CDR3 coding DNA: TGTGCCAGCAGCTTCCCGAGCGGGAGGGGAAAAGAGACCCAGTACTTC. Translated: CASSFPSGRGKETQYF. This chain uses TRBV7-2 with TRBJ2-5; 10 nucleotides line up with TRBD2. Germline V gene sequence: CDR1 SGHTA, CDR2 FQGNSA. The CDR3 extends over 16 amino acids. Germline trimming cut 3 bases from V and 3 bases from J; bases unmatched to any gene: 7.

This clonotype showed up many times. The chain has TRBV12-3 or TRBV12-4 and TRBJ2-5, with 8 bases matching TRBD1. Trimming removed 7 bases from V and 4 bases from J; junction bases left unmatched: 5. The CDR3 has 13 amino acids. The CDR3 DNA is TGTGCCAGCAAATTCGACAGGGGAGAGACCCAGTACTTC. Its translation: CASKFDRGETQYF.

The chain employs TRBV7-6 and TRBJ2-4, with D maybe TRBD2 (6 bases). Germline values: CDR1 SGHVS, CDR2 FNYEAQ. This CDR3 has 14 residues. V was cut by 5 bases and J by 8 bases, with 16 bases left in between. For the CDR3, the DNA is TGTGCCAGCAGCACCTCGGGACTCAGATACATTCAGTACTTC. It codes for CASSTSGLRYIQYF.

This clonotype came up many times. The chain has TRBV7-2 and TRBJ2-7, with TRBD2 matching 8 bases. CDR1 and CDR2 from the germline V gene are SGHTA and FQGNSA. With V trimmed by 0 bases and J by 6 bases, 7 bases remained unmatched. The CDR3 spans 15 residues. The CDR3: CASSLAQGLVLEQYF. The DNA of the CDR3 is TGTGCCAGCAGCTTAGCCCAGGGACTAGTACTCGAGCAGTACTTC.

This clonotype was seen many times. V and J are TRBV27 and TRBJ2-7; D possibly uses TRBD1 or TRBD2 (5 bases each). Trimming stripped 5 bases from V and 2 bases from J, with 16 bases between. Germline CDR1 and CDR2: MNHEY and SMNVEV (reference sequence). This CDR3 contains 15 residues. This CDR3 reads CASSAMGRTPYEQYF. CDR3 sequence (DNA): TGTGCCAGCAGTGCGATGGGACGCACGCCCTACGAGCAGTACTTC.